This record looks at one T cell receptor (beta chain) sequence and its context. The sample originates from a study of T cell changes during pregnancy in multiple sclerosis. The ends were cut back, 0 bases at V and 1 base at J, with 10 bases in the middle. This CDR3 has 15 residues. CDR1 and CDR2 from the germline V gene are SGHRS and YFSETQ. TCRdb's table, derived via immunoSEQ multiplex PCR, lists solely in-frame clones and lacks some. The sample gives 27,000 or so clones, approximately 91% of which show up once; roughly 8.3% is in the top ten. The material sequenced was CD8+ T cells from peripheral blood mononuclear cells, taken in the second trimester of pregnancy. This clonotype originated in a female donor with multiple sclerosis, enrolled in a pregnancy study. The chain recombines TRBV5-1 with TRBJ1-1; perhaps TRBD1 as D (5 bases). CDR3 region: CASSLVGRENTEAFF. DNA of the CDR3: TGCGCCAGCAGCTTGGTAGGCAGGGAGAACACTGAAGCTTTCTTT.